This paragraph reports one T cell receptor beta chain. Germline trimming cut 3 bases from V and 2 bases from J; bases unmatched to any gene: 4. The V gene's germline CDR1 is MNHEY and CDR2 SMNVEV (reference sequence). The CDR3 extends over 15 amino acids. Sequenced by immunoSEQ multiplex PCR; TCRdb stores in-frame clones only, minus some. The repertoire includes more than 350,000 clones, around 90% of them detected once, and approximately 3% sits in the top ten. The sample is drawn from a study of blood T cell repertoires in COVID-19. The sample consisted of peripheral blood. This sequence joins TRBV27 and TRBJ1-1, with 9 bases fitting TRBD1. The sequence derives from a woman in her 30s with COVID-19, enrolled during active disease. CDR3 amino acids: CASSLGTGLNTEAFF. The CDR3 nucleotides are TGTGCCAGCAGTTTGGGGACAGGGTTAAACACTGAAGCTTTCTTT.